This is a list of T cell receptor beta chains from one sample in a study of STAT3 mutations in large granular lymphocyte leukemia. The method was immunoSEQ multiplex PCR; TCRdb's version includes in-frame clones alone and lacks a portion of them. The sample shows approximately 3,100 clones, about 42% of them seen only once. The sample comprised peripheral blood mononuclear cells. The source of these receptors is a man aged 50-59 years with T-cell large granular lymphocyte leukemia. Some clones in this sample may be carry-over from other donors' samples. The CDR3 runs from the conserved cysteine through the conserved F or W. A D gene is named only where the DNA matches it firmly. Some rows have no size entry. The others give once, few or many, or a class for an expanded clone.

j_call,d_call,clone_size,v_call,cdr3_aa,cdr3_nt
TRBJ1-3,-,few,TRBV12-5,CASGPTGSGNTIYF,TGTGCTAGTGGCCCGACAGGCTCTGGAAACACCATATATTTT
TRBJ1-2,TRBD1,-,TRBV14,CASSQELPGQGRYTF,TGTGCCAGCAGCCAGGAGCTTCCGGGACAGGGACGTTACACCTTC
TRBJ1-1,-,-,TRBV18,CASSGAGTEAFF,TGTGCCAGCTCCGGGGCTGGCACTGAAGCTTTCTTT
TRBJ2-7,-,-,TRBV30,CAWSLNIGEQYF,TGTGCCTGGAGTTTGAATATAGGCGAGCAGTACTTC
TRBJ2-7,-,-,TRBV27,CASRSTGGRGEQYF,TGTGCCAGCAGGAGTACAGGGGGGAGGGGCGAGCAGTACTTC
TRBJ2-7,TRBD2,-,TRBV18,CASSPGTSVVEQYF,TGTGCCAGCTCACCCGGGACTAGTGTCGTCGAGCAGTACTTC
TRBJ1-1,TRBD1,-,TRBV27,CASSSTTRQGRTEAFF,TGTGCCAGCAGTTCTACCACCCGACAGGGCCGGACTGAAGCTTTCTTT
TRBJ2-1,TRBD2,few,TRBV7-9,CASSPIAGGLSYNEQFF,TGTGCCAGCAGCCCGATAGCGGGAGGGCTGAGTTACAATGAGCAGTTCTTC
TRBJ1-2,-,-,TRBV9,CASSPGDLYGYTF,TGTGCCAGCAGCCCTGGGGACCTCTATGGCTACACCTTC
TRBJ2-1,-,-,TRBV5-1,CASSLPSNEQFF,TGCGCCAGCAGCTTACCCTCCAATGAGCAGTTCTTC
TRBJ1-2,TRBD1,-,TRBV14,CASSPGQDYGYTF,TGTGCCAGCAGCCCGGGACAGGACTATGGCTACACCTTC
TRBJ2-1,-,few,TRBV5-1,CASSLGVSGGEQFF,TGCGCCAGCAGCTTGGGGGTCAGTGGAGGTGAGCAGTTCTTC
TRBJ2-7,TRBD2,-,TRBV5-1,CASRPEAGLAAEQYF,TGCGCCAGCAGGCCGGAGGCTGGCCTAGCGGCAGAGCAGTACTTC
TRBJ2-7,-,medium-sized,TRBV5-1,CASSLGQRTYEQYF,TGCGCCAGCAGCTTGGGGCAGAGAACCTACGAGCAGTACTTC
TRBJ1-5,-,-,TRBV10-2,CASSTRSTNQPQHF,TGCGCCAGCTCGACCAGATCCACCAATCAGCCCCAGCATTTT
TRBJ2-7,TRBD2,-,TRBV29-1,CSVEEALRGGQYF,TGCAGCGTTGAAGAAGCTCTGCGCGGGGGGCAGTACTTC
TRBJ2-7,TRBD2,-,TRBV18,CASSPLAGVEQYF,TGTGCCAGCTCACCACTAGCGGGGGTAGAGCAGTACTTC
TRBJ1-4,TRBD1,-,TRBV6-5,CASSSYRGGKLFF,TGTGCCAGCAGTTCCTACAGGGGCGGTAAACTGTTTTTT
TRBJ2-7,-,-,TRBV18,CASSPTSTSYEQYF,TGTGCCAGCTCACCAACCTCCACGTCCTACGAGCAGTACTTC
TRBJ1-2,-,-,TRBV25-1,CASSGTGWWDYGYTF,TGTGCCAGCAGTGGCACAGGGTGGTGGGACTATGGCTACACCTTC
TRBJ2-3,-,-,TRBV7-9,CASSFSIPTDTQYF,TGTGCCAGCAGCTTCTCCATCCCCACAGATACGCAGTATTTT
TRBJ1-6,TRBD1,few,TRBV4-1,CASSRMGQVNSPLHF,TGCGCCAGCAGCCGCATGGGACAGGTTAATTCACCCCTCCACTTT
TRBJ1-5,-,-,TRBV5-1,CASSAGPSGVDQPQHF,TGCGCCAGCAGCGCGGGACCGTCCGGGGTGGATCAGCCCCAGCATTTT
TRBJ2-7,-,few,TRBV5-1,CASSLGDVQYF,TGCGCCAGCAGCTTGGGAGATGTGCAGTACTTC
TRBJ2-7,-,-,TRBV18,CASSPIGYEQYF,TGTGCCAGCTCACCAATCGGTTACGAGCAGTACTTC
TRBJ1-1,TRBD1,-,TRBV7-9,CASRPRGAGGQGTEAFF,TGTGCCAGCAGGCCCCGAGGGGCAGGGGGACAGGGCACTGAAGCTTTCTTT
TRBJ2-7,-,-,TRBV4-3,CASSPGPGVSSYEQYF,TGCGCCAGCAGCCCGGGGCCCGGGGTGAGCTCCTACGAGCAGTACTTC
TRBJ2-1,TRBD1,-,TRBV6-6,CASTSGQGRENEQFF,TGTGCCAGCACTTCGGGACAGGGTAGGGAAAATGAGCAGTTCTTC